One and the same sample provided the 29 T cell receptor beta chains below, sequenced in a study of blood T cell repertoires in COVID-19. Method: immunoSEQ multiplex PCR; TCRdb's copy keeps in-frame clones and lacks some. This table holds around 200,000 clones, around nine tenths found once. Sequencing was performed on peripheral blood. These receptors were taken from a man aged 60 to 69 who had recovered from COVID-19.

The chain carries TRBV3-1 (or the pseudogene TRBV3-2) and TRBJ2-3; a possible D gene is TRBD2 (6 bases). Between the trimmed V and J ends, which lost 6 bases and 4 bases, there was a span of 8 bases. The CDR3 runs 12 residues. Germline V lookup: CDR1 LGHDT, CDR2 YNNKEL (reference sequence). This chain's CDR3 is CASSPGADTQYF. DNA for the CDR3: TGTGCCAGCAGTCCGGGGGCAGATACGCAGTATTTT.

The genes are TRBV27 and TRBJ1-5; the D is unclear. There are 13 residues in the CDR3. Germline values: CDR1 MNHEY, CDR2 SMNVEV (reference sequence). V lost 5 bases and J lost 5, with 10 bases in between. In nucleotides, the CDR3 is TGTGCCAGCAGTCCGGTCGGTGATCAGCCCCAGCATTTT. Amino acids: CASSPVGDQPQHF.

The gene calls are TRBV9 and TRBJ2-1; maybe TRBD1 (5 bases). In germline, CDR1 is SGDLS, CDR2 YYNGEE. The CDR3 spans 14 residues. The V end was cut by 0 bases, the J end by 2 bases, with 6 bases between. Here the CDR3 DNA reads TGTGCCAGCAGCGTAGAAGGGGCCTACAATGAGCAGTTCTTC. The encoded protein is CASSVEGAYNEQFF.

This sequence joins TRBV30 and TRBJ2-5; 13 bases map to TRBD2. CDR1 is GTSNPN and CDR2 is SVGIG in the germline V gene (reference sequence). CDR3 length: 18 residues. The V segment lost 3 bases and the J segment 4 bases; nucleotides outside the gene matches: 14. The CDR3 here is CAWSWGLAGRTLGETQYF. The CDR3 bases are TGTGCCTGGAGCTGGGGACTAGCGGGGAGGACCTTGGGAGAGACCCAGTACTTC.

The chain employs TRBV5-1 and TRBJ2-5; 7 bases are shared with TRBD1. After removal of 0 bases from V and 5 bases from J, the junction contained 7 bases not matched to a gene. Germline CDR1 reads SGHRS; CDR2 reads YFSETQ. CDR3 size: 15 residues. The CDR3, as DNA: TGCGCCAGCAGCTTGGCCGGGACAGAAAGGGAGACCCAGTACTTC. Amino acid sequence: CASSLAGTERETQYF.

This CDR3 is CASSTWRAGSYNEQFF. CDR3 in DNA: TGTGCCAGTAGTACCTGGAGGGCAGGGTCCTACAATGAGCAGTTCTTC. V usage is TRBV19 and J usage is TRBJ2-1; possible D gene TRBD2, 6 bases. V was cut by 4 bases and J by 1 base, with 14 bases left in between. This CDR3 contains 16 residues. CDR1 and CDR2 from the germline V gene are LNHDA and SQIVND (reference sequence).

The chain links TRBV6-2 or TRBV6-3 to TRBJ1-1; 8 positions match TRBD1. Germline trimming cut 0 bases from V and 10 bases from J; bases unmatched to any gene: 7. CDR1 and CDR2 from the germline V gene are MNHEY and SVGEGT. CDR3 length equals 14 residues. The CDR3 nucleotides are TGTGCCAGCAGTTACTCCGGACAGGGAAGGATAGCTTTCTTT. Residues: CASSYSGQGRIAFF.

The chain uses TRBV6-5 and TRBJ1-4; D is unclear. The CDR3 is 16 residues long. V was cut by 0 bases and J by 3 bases, with 11 bases left in between. Germline CDR1 reads MNHEY; CDR2 reads SVGAGI. The CDR3 here is CASSYSMRAANEKLFF. Here the CDR3 DNA reads TGTGCCAGCAGTTACTCGATGAGGGCAGCTAATGAAAAACTGTTTTTT.

CDR3 loop: CASSKQGSHSYEQYF. The CDR3 coding sequence is TGTGCCAGCAGCAAACAGGGGAGCCACTCCTACGAGCAGTACTTC. The chain has TRBV9 and TRBJ2-7, with 7 bases identical to TRBD1. CDR1 and CDR2 (germline): SGDLS, YYNGEE. J lost 0 bases, V lost 4 bases, and 7 bases had no gene match. This CDR3 region has 15 residues.

The chain couples TRBV18 to TRBJ1-3, with a tentative D call TRBD1 (5 bases). There are 16 residues in the CDR3. In germline, CDR1 is KGHSH, CDR2 LQKENI. V was shortened by 0 bases and J by 3 bases, with 12 bases between the two germline ends. CDR3 DNA: TGTGCCAGCTCACCACCCCAGGGAGGCGGTGGAAACACCATATATTTT. Its protein product is CASSPPQGGGGNTIYF.

CDR3 in DNA: TGTGCCAGCAGTGAACCAGGGGCCATAAACACCATATATTTT. Translating it yields CASSEPGAINTIYF. The rearrangement links TRBV25-1 to TRBJ1-3; D perhaps matches TRBD1 (6 bases). Trimming stripped 2 bases from V and 6 bases from J, with 11 bases between. CDR3 length equals 14 residues. The germline gives CDR1 MGHDK, CDR2 SYGVNS.

The chain combines TRBV10-3 with TRBJ2-2; D unresolved. Germline assignment: CDR1 ENHRY and CDR2 SYGVKD. This CDR3 has 15 amino acids. V was clipped by 11 bases and J by 4 bases, with 20 bases between them. Here the CDR3 DNA reads TGTGCCGCCCATGAGAGTCTTATCCTCACCGGGGAGCTGTTTTTT. Its protein is CAAHESLILTGELFF.

The chain combines TRBV7-5 with TRBJ1-1; the table assigns TRBD1, which was not confirmed against the DNA. TRBV7-5 counts as a pseudogene. This CDR3 contains 17 residues. The CDR3 DNA is TGTGTCAGACGACGCTGGACAGGGGGATGGATGAACACTGAAGCTTTCTTT. The encoded protein is CVRRRWTGGWMNTEAFF.

The chain couples TRBV6-5 to TRBJ1-2; the D gene is possibly TRBD1 (6 bases). This CDR3 is built from 15 residues. Trimming shortened V by 0 bases and J by 4 bases, and 12 bases separated the two germline ends. Looked up from germline, CDR1 is MNHEY and CDR2 is SVGAGI. The CDR3 DNA sequence: TGTGCCAGCAGTTACTCCGACAGGCCCCTCTATGGCTACACCTTC. The encoded protein is CASSYSDRPLYGYTF.

The chain combines TRBV28 with TRBJ2-7; perhaps TRBD2 as D (6 bases). The V end lost 0 bases, the J end lost 2 bases, and 11 bases lay between the germline ends. Per germline, CDR1 MDHEN and CDR2 SYDVKM. The CDR3 has 15 residues. The DNA for the CDR3 is TGTGCCAGCAGTTTATGGGGCGGGATCACCTACGAGCAGTACTTC. Its protein is CASSLWGGITYEQYF.

The chain has TRBV13 and TRBJ1-2; D possibly corresponds to TRBD1 (6 bases). Germline V lookup: CDR1 PRHDT, CDR2 FYEKMQ (reference sequence). The CDR3 is 17 amino acids. V was cut by 5 bases and J by 12 bases, with 31 bases left in between. The CDR3 sequence: CASSHYNPALRTAEDTF. The CDR3 DNA is TGTGCCAGCAGCCATTATAACCCCGCCTTAAGGACAGCGGAAGACACCTTC.

This sequence joins TRBV3-1 (or the pseudogene TRBV3-2) and TRBJ1-6; TRBD1 aligns across 9 bases. This CDR3 has 16 amino acids. Germline loops: CDR1 LGHDT, CDR2 YNNKEL (reference sequence). Germline trimming cut 4 bases from V and 10 bases from J; bases unmatched to any gene: 11. The CDR3 DNA reads as TGTGCCAGCAGCCCAGAGTTTTTCGGACAGGGGTCACCCCTCCACTTT. Its translation: CASSPEFFGQGSPLHF.

The chain combines TRBV10-3 with TRBJ1-2, with TRBD1 matching over 7 bases. The V segment lost 4 bases and the J segment 1 base; nucleotides outside the gene matches: 9. The CDR3 is made up of 16 amino acids. CDR1 is ENHRY, CDR2 SYGVKD, per germline. CDR3 region: CAISARGQLNNYGYTF. For the CDR3, the DNA is TGTGCCATCAGTGCTAGGGGACAGCTGAATAACTATGGCTACACCTTC.

This clone came up a few times. The rearrangement uses TRBV5-4 and TRBJ1-6, with D maybe TRBD1 (6 bases). The CDR3 spans 16 residues. Looked up from germline, CDR1 is SGHNT and CDR2 is YYREEE (reference sequence). The V and J ends lost 0 bases and 8 bases respectively, with 15 bases between them. The CDR3 nucleotides are TGTGCCAGCAGCTTGGGGGGATGGGACACCTATTCACCCCTCCACTTT. It codes for CASSLGGWDTYSPLHF.

The count of this clone is one. This chain uses TRBV19 with TRBJ1-5; D gene ambiguous. Trimming shortened V by 3 bases and J by 4 bases, and 19 bases separated the two germline ends. The CDR3 spans 17 residues. Germline V gene sequence: CDR1 LNHDA, CDR2 SQIVND (reference sequence). CDR3 sequence: CASSIRPGLDHNQPQHF. The DNA of the CDR3 is TGTGCCAGTAGTATTCGCCCGGGGTTGGACCATAATCAGCCCCAGCATTTT.

This clone was picked up a small number of times. The chain combines TRBV7-9 with TRBJ1-1; TRBD1 matches 7 bases. Germline lookup yields CDR1 SEHNR and CDR2 FQNEAQ (reference sequence). Trimming cost V 2 bases and J 8 bases; bases outside gene matches: 5. The CDR3 sequence is 13 residues long. Written as DNA, the CDR3 is TGTGCCAGCAGCTTAACGGGACAGCAAGAAGCTTTCTTT. Translating it yields CASSLTGQQEAFF. Together with reference TRBV7-9 and TRBJ1-1, the CDR3 gives the full variable domain: DTGVSQNPRHKITKRGQNVTFRCDPISEHNRLYWYRQTLGQGPEFLTYFQNEAQLEKSRLLSDRFSAERPKGSFSTLEIQRTEQGDSAMYLCASSLTGQQEAFFGQGTRLTVV.

The chain joins TRBV5-1 to TRBJ2-3; D possibly corresponds to TRBD1 (5 bases). V was clipped by 0 bases and J by 4 bases, with 9 bases between them. The CDR3 runs to 14 residues. The germline CDR1 and CDR2 sequences are SGHRS and YFSETQ. The CDR3 nucleotides are TGCGCCAGCAGCTTGGCAGGGTTCGCAGATACGCAGTATTTT. Translating it yields CASSLAGFADTQYF.

The chain joins TRBV7-9 to TRBJ2-7; 9 bases agree with TRBD1. The V gene's germline CDR1 is SEHNR and CDR2 FQNEAQ (reference sequence). J lost 6 bases, V lost 6 bases, and 6 bases had no gene match. The CDR3 covers 13 residues. The CDR3 DNA sequence: TGTGCCAGCAGAGCGACAGGGGGAGGCGAGCAGTACTTC. The encoded protein is CASRATGGGEQYF.

The chain joins TRBV18 to TRBJ2-7, with D possibly TRBD2 on 6 matching bases. V lost 2 bases to trimming and J lost 3 bases, with 8 bases between them. The germline gives CDR1 KGHSH, CDR2 LQKENI. This CDR3 has 13 residues. The CDR3 reads CASSPKGGYEQYF. Written as DNA, the CDR3 is TGTGCCAGCTCACCAAAGGGAGGCTACGAGCAGTACTTC.

The J gene is TRBJ2-7, the V gene TRBV4-2, with TRBD1 as a possible D gene (6 bases). In germline, CDR1 is LGHNA, CDR2 YNFKEQ. This CDR3 contains 15 residues. The V and J ends lost 0 bases and 1 base respectively, with 10 bases between them. The CDR3 loop reads CASSQEARGSYEQYF. The CDR3 region has the DNA TGTGCCAGCAGCCAAGAAGCCAGGGGATCCTACGAGCAGTACTTC.

Only one count was recorded for this clone. V usage is TRBV5-1 and J usage is TRBJ2-1; 8 nucleotides agree with TRBD2. Germline CDR1 reads SGHRS; CDR2 reads YFSETQ. After removal of 2 bases from V and 9 bases from J, the junction contained 7 bases not matched to a gene. The CDR3 has 14 amino acids. The CDR3 nucleotides are TGCGCCAGCAGCTTCGGGAGGGCGCAAACTGAGCAGTTCTTC. This codes for CASSFGRAQTEQFF.

This clone has just a few counts. The same CDR3 can be traced to other DNA sequences in this sample. The chain couples TRBV2 to TRBJ1-6; 9 positions match TRBD1. Losses at the gene ends were 1 base for V and 10 bases for J; bases not matched to a gene: 5. The CDR3 runs to 15 residues. In germline, CDR1 is SNHLY, CDR2 FYNNEI. This chain's CDR3 is CASSEGQGVWSPLHF. CDR3 DNA: TGTGCCAGCAGTGAAGGACAGGGGGTTTGGTCACCCCTCCACTTT.

The chain has TRBV3-1 (or the pseudogene TRBV3-2) and TRBJ2-7; 14 nucleotides agree with TRBD2. The CDR3 runs to 16 residues. V was clipped by 4 bases and J by 3 bases; unmatched bases: 5. In germline, CDR1 is LGHDT, CDR2 YNNKEL (reference sequence). The CDR3 DNA reads as TGTGCCAGCAGCCGGACTAGCGGGAGGTTGGGCTACGAGCAGTACTTC. Encoded protein: CASSRTSGRLGYEQYF.

The count of this clone is one. The chain recombines TRBV10-1 with TRBJ1-2; TRBD1 is a possible D gene (5 bases). The V gene lost 0 bases and the J gene lost 4 bases, with 9 bases spanning the gap. The germline V gene has CDR1 WNHNN and CDR2 SYGVQD (reference sequence). The CDR3 totals 14 residues. CDR3 nucleotides: TGCGCCAGCAGTGAGTCGAGGCAGGGCTATGGCTACACCTTC. Translation: CASSESRQGYGYTF.